Each of the 5 T cell receptor beta chains below was sequenced from the same sample in a study of T cell responses to AZD1222 COVID-19 vaccine. The assay was immunoSEQ multiplex PCR, and TCRdb's table has in-frame clones only and misses some. The sample shows about 180,000 clones, roughly nine tenths of them seen only once. The sample consisted of peripheral blood, taken on day 0 of AZD1222 vaccination. The receptors originated from an adult in good health.

This clone was seen just once. The V and J genes are TRBV7-2 and TRBJ2-5; D remains ambiguous. The germline V gene has CDR1 SGHTA and CDR2 FQGNSA. The germline V and J ends were trimmed by 2 bases and 5 bases, with 3 bases remaining between them. The CDR3 sequence is 11 residues long. The CDR3 loop is CASSLSETQYF. The CDR3 DNA reads TGTGCCAGCAGCTTAAGCGAGACCCAGTACTTC.

This clone was counted a few times. V usage is TRBV4-2 and J usage is TRBJ1-6; unclear D gene. Germline values: CDR1 LGHNA, CDR2 YNFKEQ. Trimming removed 1 base at V and 6 bases at J, with 10 bases between. The CDR3 loop spans 15 amino acids. CDR3 DNA: TGTGCCAGCAGCCAAGGCCGGGGAGTTAATTCACCCCTCCACTTT. Amino acids: CASSQGRGVNSPLHF.

This clone was seen only once. A read error may produce the germline difference seen at one junction end. V and J are TRBV10-3 and TRBJ1-1; TRBD1 aligns across 8 bases. The germline gives CDR1 ENHRY, CDR2 SYGVKD. The CDR3 consists of 14 residues. CDR3: CAISGRTGNAEAFF. CDR3 DNA: TGTGCCATCAGTGGAAGGACAGGGAACGCTGAAGCTTTCTTT.

This CDR3 reads CASSYSYEQYF. CDR3 nucleotide sequence: TGTGCCAGCAGTTACTCCTACGAGCAGTACTTC. V is TRBV28 and J is TRBJ2-7; D remains unclear. The CDR3 runs 11 residues. V lost 4 bases to trimming and J lost 0 bases, with 1 base between them. The germline V gene has CDR1 MDHEN and CDR2 SYDVKM.

The J gene is TRBJ2-1, the V gene TRBV15; 7 nucleotides agree with TRBD1. In germline, CDR1 is LNHNV, CDR2 YYDKDF (reference sequence). V was clipped by 5 bases and J by 5 bases; unmatched bases: 3. CDR3 length equals 13 residues. In DNA form, the CDR3 reads TGTGCCACCAGCGGGGACAGACACAATGAGCAGTTCTTC. This sequence encodes CATSGDRHNEQFF.